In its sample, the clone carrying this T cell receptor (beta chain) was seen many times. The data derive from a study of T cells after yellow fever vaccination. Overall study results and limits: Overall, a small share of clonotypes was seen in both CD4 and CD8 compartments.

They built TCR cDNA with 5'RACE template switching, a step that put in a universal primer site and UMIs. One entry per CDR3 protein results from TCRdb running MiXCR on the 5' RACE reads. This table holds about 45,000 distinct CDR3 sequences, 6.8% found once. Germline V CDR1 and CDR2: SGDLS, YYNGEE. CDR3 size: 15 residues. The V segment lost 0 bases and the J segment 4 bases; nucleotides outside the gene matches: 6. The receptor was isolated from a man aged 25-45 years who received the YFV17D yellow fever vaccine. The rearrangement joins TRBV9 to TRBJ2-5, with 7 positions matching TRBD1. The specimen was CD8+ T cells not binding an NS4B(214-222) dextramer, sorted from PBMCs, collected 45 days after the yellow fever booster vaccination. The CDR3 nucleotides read TGTGCCAGCAGCGTAGAAGGGGACAGCGGAGAGACCCAGTACTTC. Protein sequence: CASSVEGDSGETQYF.